Listed below are T cell receptor beta chains from one sample, sequenced in a study of blood T cell repertoires in COVID-19. The method was immunoSEQ multiplex PCR; TCRdb's version includes in-frame clones alone and lacks a portion of them. The table has 110,000 or so clones, about 85% seen once. Sequencing used peripheral blood. These receptors originate from a man between 40 and 49 years old with acute or convalescent COVID-19. Both conserved end residues are trimmed from each CDR3.

v_call,cdr3_aa
TRBV5-1,ASSLDVGGEQY
TRBV19,ASSAQDRVSEKLF
TRBV15,ATSRPGQGYSGTLDEQF
TRBV6-6,ASSYGDPRERETQY
TRBV5-6,ASSLRLMGRGGSDTQY
TRBV6-1,ASSEALRLAGGNEQF
TRBV12-3/TRBV12-4,ATFGGSYYGYT
TRBV24-1,ATKNRVPSDEQF
TRBV7-9,ASSLALAAGNTIY
TRBV19,ASTPDMLDSPLH
TRBV30,AWGLAGATDTQY
TRBV30,AWSRRRGASSYEQY
TRBV30,AWAVGAGNQPQH
TRBV4-1,ASSETGSVLGGYT